This T cell receptor beta chain comes out of a study of identical twins (dated by TCRdb to 2016 to 2018). As for the study more broadly: The study deep-sequenced TCR alpha and beta repertoires from monozygotic twins, unrelated adults of various ages and cord blood to test whether fetal clonotypes persist. Replicate twin experiments were performed at different times using different library preparation protocols to rule out contamination.

Trimmed from V: 6 bases; trimmed from J: 5 bases; junction bases lacking a gene match: 2. The CDR3, cysteine through phenylalanine, is 13 amino acids long. The sequence is cut down to CDR3 DNA, 39 bases in frame from base 1. Overall study outcomes, separate from this receptor: In monozygotic twins, recombination models systematically underestimated out-of-frame TCR alpha sharing, but the models matched the sharing seen between unrelated individuals. A weaker excess of twin sharing was found in beta out-of-frame sequences because the signal-to-noise ratio was lowered by fewer shared sequences. Abundant cord blood beta clonotypes carried fewer insertions; young adult naive repertoires showed a weaker similar trend, while memory repertoires showed none. Compared with coincidental sharing between unrelated individuals, an excess of low generation-probability sequences was observed among out-of-frame TCR alpha sequences shared between twins. Invariant T cells such as MAIT and iNKT could partly confound zero-insertion analyses, though diverse VJ usage argued against this for most clonotypes. Because the same donors could not be followed over many years, the conclusions relied on cross-sectional statistical analysis.

Notes on this clonotype: The antigen this receptor binds is unknown. No quality values exist for individual bases; no much larger clone is one base distant.

Libraries were built with 5' RACE. The sample was run on an Illumina HiSeq 2000. A universal primer binding site was introduced by template switching, and a unique molecular identifier was present in the final cDNA, enabling accurate counting of TCR cDNA molecules. First-strand cDNA for TCR alpha and beta chains was synthesized from specific primers in the conserved constant-segment region. Each cDNA library was double barcoded, with a SMART-Mk sample barcode plus Illumina barcodes, to control for contamination. TruSeq adapter sequences and Illumina sample barcodes were added in two successive PCR steps. TCR alpha and beta cDNA libraries were sequenced on the Illumina HiSeq platform with custom primers. In the source study's methods: MiGEC was used to process raw reads and extract unique molecular identifiers, and MiXCR was used to find CDR3 positions. For each individual, recombination models were inferred using an EM algorithm with the repgenHMM and IGoR tools. The analysis of shared clonotypes was done with the tcR package in R, with sharing normalized by the product of cloneset sizes. Out-of-frame nonproductive sequences were analyzed to study raw recombination free of thymic and clonal selection effects. TCRdb redid the processing of the public reads, applying fastp at Q25 and MiXCR, and retained in-frame beta chains. Rows are combined by CDR3 protein, so each entry shows the most common genes and DNA. TCRdb, rather than the study authors, made the V and J calls. This sample lists 350,000 to 450,000 distinct CDR3 sequences; about 18% were detected once. 12% of the sample rests with the top ten.

Every donor in the study was a healthy Caucasian. Three unrelated non-twin adults were also sequenced: a male aged 18 to 30, a male aged 50 to 60 and a female aged 50 to 60. Miltenyi CD45RO+ enrichment and human naive T-cell isolation kits were used to isolate memory (CD45RO+) and naive T cells from PBMC. This TCR was recovered from a middle-aged man in good health. Sequenced sample: naive T cells sorted from blood. Per the publication, the cell subset or site label means: cells isolated with a human naive T-cell isolation kit. This chain joins TRBV12-3 or TRBV12-4 to TRBJ2-4, and TRBD1 matches 9 of the central bases. DNA sequence: TGTGCCAGCAGGCGACAGGGGGAAAACATTCAGTACTTC. Its translation is CASRRQGENIQYF.